This TCR beta chain derives from a study of blood T cell repertoires in COVID-19. Study at large: Sites in the United States, Italy and Spain provided acute and convalescent COVID-19 samples. PBMCs, B-cell-depleted T cells, or T cells provided the cDNA or gDNA that made up the material.

Assay: immunoSEQ multiplex PCR; the TCRdb copy retains only in-frame clones and omits some. Among about 9,200 clones listed, 85% to 90% were seen once. V shed 6 bases, J shed 4 bases, and the junction held 2 bases outside the gene matches. Germline V gene data show CDR1 as KGHDR and CDR2 as SFDVKD. This CDR3 is built from 14 residues. The sequenced sample was peripheral blood. The receptor's source is a man aged 55 to 70 with acute or convalescent COVID-19. The rearrangement joins TRBV24-1 to TRBJ2-2; 9 nucleotides agree with TRBD2. For the CDR3, the DNA is TGTGCCACCAGTCAGGGACTAGCCACCGGGGAGCTGTTTTTT. This gives the protein CATSQGLATGELFF.